This T cell receptor (beta chain) was identified in a study of vaccination and CD4 T cells after COVID-19. One entry per CDR3 protein, called by TCRdb with MiXCR from the PCR reads. The table shows about 33,000 distinct CDR3 sequences, with 36% occurring only once. CDR1 is MNHNS and CDR2 is SASEGT in the germline V gene. J gave up 2 bases and V 0 bases, and 0 bases lay outside the gene matches. The CDR3 extends over 15 amino acids. Time point specified: late sampling 161 to 241 days after vaccination in a few convalescent patients. The material was CD4+ T cells from blood, obtained about 7 months after SARS-CoV-2 vaccination. The clonotype comes from a human donor who had recovered from COVID-19. The chain links TRBV6-1 to TRBJ2-1; TRBD2 aligns across 8 bases. This chain's CDR3 is CASSEAREAYNEQFF. CDR3 DNA sequence: TGTGCCAGCAGTGAAGCGCGGGAGGCCTACAATGAGCAGTTCTTC.